The clone carrying this TCR beta chain was observed a handful of times. Its target is unknown. This sample's time point: sample taken at primary tumor resection. Samples were obtained from around 73 donors, all untreated early-stage non-small cell lung cancer patients. Researchers sequenced whole RNA taken from tumor, nontumor lung or frozen PBMC without sorting. Every TCR cDNA molecule bore a unique molecular identifier. TCRdb analysed the 5' RACE reads with MiXCR anew, one entry per CDR3 protein. Altogether around 4,800 distinct CDR3 sequences are present, roughly 22% being singletons, with the ten largest covering 9% to 10%. This record comes from a study of spatial heterogeneity in lung cancer. Whole-study findings and limits: Of tumor T cells, an estimated coverage of around 7% was reached for alpha chains and more than 11% for beta chains. For expanded intratumoral alpha and beta TCRs, counts tracked tumor mutation counts.

The CDR3 is made up of 15 amino acids. CDR1 and CDR2 (germline): SGHDT, YYEEEE. V was trimmed by 1 base and J by 0 bases, leaving 10 bases between them. The sequence was obtained from a male donor with early-stage non-small cell lung cancer. The chain couples TRBV5-6 to TRBJ1-1; D is uncertain. The sample was lung tumor tissue, taken at surgery. The CDR3 DNA reads as TGTGCCAGCAGCTTGCCCCGGCCGGTGAACACTGAAGCTTTCTTT. It yields the protein CASSLPRPVNTEAFF.